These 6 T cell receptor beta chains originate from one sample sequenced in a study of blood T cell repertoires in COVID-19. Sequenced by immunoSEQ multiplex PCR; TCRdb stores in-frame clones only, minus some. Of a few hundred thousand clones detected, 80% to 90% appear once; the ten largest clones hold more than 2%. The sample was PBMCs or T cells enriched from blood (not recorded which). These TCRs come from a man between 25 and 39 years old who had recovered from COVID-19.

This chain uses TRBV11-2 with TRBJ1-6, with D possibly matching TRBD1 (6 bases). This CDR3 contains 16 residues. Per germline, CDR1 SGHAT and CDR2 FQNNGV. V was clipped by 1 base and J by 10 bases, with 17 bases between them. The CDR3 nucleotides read TGTGCCAGCAGCTTAGGGAAGGGGGGGAAATGGTCACCCCTCCACTTT. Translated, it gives CASSLGKGGKWSPLHF.

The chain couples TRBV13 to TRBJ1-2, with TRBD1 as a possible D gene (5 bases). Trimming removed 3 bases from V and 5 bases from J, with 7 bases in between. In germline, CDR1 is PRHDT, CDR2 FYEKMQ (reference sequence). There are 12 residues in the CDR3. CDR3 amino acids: CASSLTDYGYTF. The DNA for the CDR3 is TGTGCCAGCAGCTTGACAGATTATGGCTACACCTTC.

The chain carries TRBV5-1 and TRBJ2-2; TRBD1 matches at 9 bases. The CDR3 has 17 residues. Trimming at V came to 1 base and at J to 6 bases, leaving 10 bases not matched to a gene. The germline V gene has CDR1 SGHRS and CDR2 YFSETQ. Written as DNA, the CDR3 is TGCGCCAGCAGCTTGACTGGACAGGGGTCTAAGTCCGGGGAGCTGTTTTTT. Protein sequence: CASSLTGQGSKSGELFF.

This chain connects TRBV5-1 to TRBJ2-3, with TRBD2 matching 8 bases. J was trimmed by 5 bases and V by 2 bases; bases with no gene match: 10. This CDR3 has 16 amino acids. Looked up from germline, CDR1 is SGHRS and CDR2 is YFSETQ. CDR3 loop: CASSLFTSGGRDTQYF. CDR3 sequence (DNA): TGCGCCAGCAGCTTATTTACCAGCGGGGGTAGAGATACGCAGTATTTT. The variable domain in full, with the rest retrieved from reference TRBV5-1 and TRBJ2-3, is KAGVTQTPRYLIKTRGQQVTLSCSPISGHRSVSWYQQTPGQGLQFLFEYFSETQRNKGNFPGRFSGRQFSNSRSEMNVSTLELGDSALYLCASSLFTSGGRDTQYFGPGTRLTVL.

CDR3 sequence (DNA): TGTGCCAGCAGCTTGTTTTCACAGGGGAACGGAGACTATGGCTACACCTTC. This encodes CASSLFSQGNGDYGYTF. J is TRBJ1-2 and V is TRBV5-6; TRBD1 matches 7 bases. The CDR3 extends over 17 amino acids. Trimming cost V 1 base and J 3 bases; bases outside gene matches: 12. Germline assignment: CDR1 SGHDT and CDR2 YYEEEE.

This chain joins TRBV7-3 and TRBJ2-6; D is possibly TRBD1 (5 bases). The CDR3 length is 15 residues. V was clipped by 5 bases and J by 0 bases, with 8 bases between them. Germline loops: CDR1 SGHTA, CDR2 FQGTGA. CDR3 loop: CASSRQFSGANVLTF. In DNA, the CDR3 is TGTGCCAGCAGCCGACAGTTCTCTGGGGCCAACGTCCTGACTTTC.